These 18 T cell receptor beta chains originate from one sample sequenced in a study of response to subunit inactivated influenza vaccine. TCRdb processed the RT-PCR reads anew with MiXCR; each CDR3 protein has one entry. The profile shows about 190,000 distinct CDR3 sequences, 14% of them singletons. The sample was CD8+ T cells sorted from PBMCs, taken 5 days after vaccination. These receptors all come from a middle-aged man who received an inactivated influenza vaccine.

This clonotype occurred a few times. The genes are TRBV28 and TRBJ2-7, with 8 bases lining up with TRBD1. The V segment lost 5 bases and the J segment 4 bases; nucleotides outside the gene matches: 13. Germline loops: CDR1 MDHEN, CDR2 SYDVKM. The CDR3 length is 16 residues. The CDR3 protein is CASSEHRGWEWYEQYF. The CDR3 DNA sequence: TGTGCCAGCAGTGAACACAGGGGGTGGGAGTGGTACGAGCAGTACTTC.

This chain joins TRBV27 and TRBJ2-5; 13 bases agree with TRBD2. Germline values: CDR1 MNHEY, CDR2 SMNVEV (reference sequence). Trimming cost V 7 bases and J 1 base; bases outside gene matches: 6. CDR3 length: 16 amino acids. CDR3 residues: CASTPGTSGIQETQYF. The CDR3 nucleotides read TGTGCCAGCACTCCGGGGACTAGCGGGATCCAAGAGACCCAGTACTTC.

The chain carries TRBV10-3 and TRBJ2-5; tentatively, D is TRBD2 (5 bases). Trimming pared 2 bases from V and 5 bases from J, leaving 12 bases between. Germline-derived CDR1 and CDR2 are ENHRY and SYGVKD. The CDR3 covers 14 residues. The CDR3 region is CAISETGILETQYF. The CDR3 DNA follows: TGTGCCATCAGTGAGACCGGGATACTTGAGACCCAGTACTTC.

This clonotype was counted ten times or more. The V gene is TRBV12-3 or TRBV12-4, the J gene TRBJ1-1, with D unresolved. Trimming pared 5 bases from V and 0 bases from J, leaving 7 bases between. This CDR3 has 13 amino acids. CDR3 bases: TGTGCCAGCAGTCCTACAGTGAACACTGAAGCTTTCTTT. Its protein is CASSPTVNTEAFF.

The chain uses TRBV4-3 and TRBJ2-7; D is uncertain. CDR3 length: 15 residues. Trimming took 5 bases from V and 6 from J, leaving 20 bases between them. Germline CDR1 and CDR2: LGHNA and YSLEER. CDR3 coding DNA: TGCGCCAGCAGCTACGACTCAAATCCCCCACTCGAGCAGTACTTC. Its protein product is CASSYDSNPPLEQYF.

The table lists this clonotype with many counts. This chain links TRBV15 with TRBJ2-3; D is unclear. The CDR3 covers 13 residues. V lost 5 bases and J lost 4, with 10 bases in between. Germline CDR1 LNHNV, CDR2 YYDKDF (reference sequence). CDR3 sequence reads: CATSRRNPDTQYF. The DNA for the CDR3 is TGTGCCACCAGCCGACGGAACCCAGATACGCAGTATTTT.

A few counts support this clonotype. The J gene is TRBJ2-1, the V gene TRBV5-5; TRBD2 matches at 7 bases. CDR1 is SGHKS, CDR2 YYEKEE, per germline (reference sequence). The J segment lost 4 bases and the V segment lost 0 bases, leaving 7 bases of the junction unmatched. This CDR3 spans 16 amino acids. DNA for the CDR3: TGTGCCAGCAGCTTGGAGGCTAGCGGTGAATACAATGAGCAGTTCTTC. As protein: CASSLEASGEYNEQFF.

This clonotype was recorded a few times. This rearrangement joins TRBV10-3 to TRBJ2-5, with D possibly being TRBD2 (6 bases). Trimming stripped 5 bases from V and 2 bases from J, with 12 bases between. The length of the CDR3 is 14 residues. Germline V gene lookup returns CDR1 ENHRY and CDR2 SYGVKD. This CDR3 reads CAISRGGEQETQYF. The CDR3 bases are TGTGCCATCAGTCGCGGCGGGGAGCAAGAGACCCAGTACTTC.

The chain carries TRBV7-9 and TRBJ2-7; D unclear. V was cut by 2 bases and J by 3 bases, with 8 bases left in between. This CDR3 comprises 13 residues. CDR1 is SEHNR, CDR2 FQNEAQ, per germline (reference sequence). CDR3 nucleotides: TGTGCCAGCAGCTTAATTCAGGACTACGAGCAGTACTTC. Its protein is CASSLIQDYEQYF.

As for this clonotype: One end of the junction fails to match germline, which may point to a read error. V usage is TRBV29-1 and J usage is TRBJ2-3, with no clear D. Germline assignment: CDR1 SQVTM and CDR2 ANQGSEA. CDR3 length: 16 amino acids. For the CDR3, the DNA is TGCAGCGTCGAAGGTGCTTCCACACTAATCACAGATACGCAGTATTTT. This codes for CSVEGASTLITDTQYF.

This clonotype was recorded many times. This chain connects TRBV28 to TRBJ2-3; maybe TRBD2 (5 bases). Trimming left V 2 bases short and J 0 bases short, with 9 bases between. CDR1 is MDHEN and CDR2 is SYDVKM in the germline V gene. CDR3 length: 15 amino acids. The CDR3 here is CASSLERSSTDTQYF. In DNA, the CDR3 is TGTGCCAGCAGTTTAGAGCGGAGTAGCACAGATACGCAGTATTTT.

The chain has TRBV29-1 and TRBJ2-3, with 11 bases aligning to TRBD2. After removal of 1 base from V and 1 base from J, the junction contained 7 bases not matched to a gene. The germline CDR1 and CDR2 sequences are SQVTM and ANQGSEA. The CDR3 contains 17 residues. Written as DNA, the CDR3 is TGCAGCGTTGAAGTTATCCCGGGACTAGCGGGCACAGATACGCAGTATTTT. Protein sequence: CSVEVIPGLAGTDTQYF.

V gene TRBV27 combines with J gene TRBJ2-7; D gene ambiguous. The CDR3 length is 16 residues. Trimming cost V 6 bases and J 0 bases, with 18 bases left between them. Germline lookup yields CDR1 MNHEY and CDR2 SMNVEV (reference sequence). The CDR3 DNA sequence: TGTGCCAGCAGCCCTTCCCCCGGGCCTAGCTCCTACGAGCAGTACTTC. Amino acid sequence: CASSPSPGPSSYEQYF.

Here the CDR3 reads CASSLGRGLGELFF. CDR3 sequence (DNA): TGTGCCAGCAGCTTAGGTCGCGGCCTGGGGGAGCTGTTTTTT. This rearrangement joins TRBV7-2 to TRBJ2-2, with D hard to call. The germline CDR1 and CDR2 sequences are SGHTA and FQGNSA. Trimming left V 1 base short and J 8 bases short, with 11 bases between. The CDR3 spans 14 residues.

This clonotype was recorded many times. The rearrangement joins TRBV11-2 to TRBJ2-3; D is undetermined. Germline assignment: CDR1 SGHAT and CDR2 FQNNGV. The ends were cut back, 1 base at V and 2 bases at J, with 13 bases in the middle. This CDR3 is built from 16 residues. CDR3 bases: TGTGCCAGCAGCTTAGGACCTAGTCGAACCACAGATACGCAGTATTTT. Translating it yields CASSLGPSRTTDTQYF.

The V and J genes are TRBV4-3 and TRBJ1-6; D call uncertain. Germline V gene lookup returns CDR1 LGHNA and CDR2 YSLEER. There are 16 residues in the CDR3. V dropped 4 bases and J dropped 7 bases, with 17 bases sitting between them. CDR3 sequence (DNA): TGCGCCAGCAGCCTGACCCAAAGGGAGGCAAATTCACCCCTCCACTTT. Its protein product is CASSLTQREANSPLHF.

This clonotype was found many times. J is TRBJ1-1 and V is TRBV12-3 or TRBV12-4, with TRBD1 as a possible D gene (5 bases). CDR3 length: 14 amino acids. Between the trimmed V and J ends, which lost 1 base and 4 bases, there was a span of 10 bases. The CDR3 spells CASSLGGRGTEAFF. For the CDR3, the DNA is TGTGCCAGCAGTTTAGGGGGCCGGGGCACTGAAGCTTTCTTT.

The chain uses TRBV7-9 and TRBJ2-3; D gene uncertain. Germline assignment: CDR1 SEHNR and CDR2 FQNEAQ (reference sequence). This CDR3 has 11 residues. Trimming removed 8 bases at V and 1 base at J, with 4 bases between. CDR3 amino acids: CASGGTDTQYF. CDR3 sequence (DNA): TGTGCCAGCGGGGGCACAGATACGCAGTATTTT.